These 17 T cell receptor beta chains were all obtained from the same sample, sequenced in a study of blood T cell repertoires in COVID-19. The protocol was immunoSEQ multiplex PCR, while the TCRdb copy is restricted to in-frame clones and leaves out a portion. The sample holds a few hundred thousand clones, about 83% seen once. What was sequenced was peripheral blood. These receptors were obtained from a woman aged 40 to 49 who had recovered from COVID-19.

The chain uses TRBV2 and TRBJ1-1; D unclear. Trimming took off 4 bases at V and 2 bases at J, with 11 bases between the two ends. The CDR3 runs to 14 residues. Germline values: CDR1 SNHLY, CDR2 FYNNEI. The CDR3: CASSARRTNTEAFF. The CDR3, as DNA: TGTGCCAGCAGTGCCCGACGGACTAACACTGAAGCTTTCTTT.

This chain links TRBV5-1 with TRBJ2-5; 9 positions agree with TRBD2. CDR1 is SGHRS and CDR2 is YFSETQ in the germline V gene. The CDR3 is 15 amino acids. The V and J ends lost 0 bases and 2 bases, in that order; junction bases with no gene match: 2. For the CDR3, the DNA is TGCGCCAGCAGCTTGGCCCTAGCGGGGCAAGAGACCCAGTACTTC. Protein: CASSLALAGQETQYF.

The CDR3 region has the DNA TGTGCCATCAGTGAAAGCCCTGGAGGGGGCGATGGTGAAGCTTTCTTT. Translation gives CAISESPGGGDGEAFF. This rearrangement joins TRBV10-3 to TRBJ1-1; 7 bases agree with TRBD1. In germline, CDR1 is ENHRY, CDR2 SYGVKD. Trimming at V came to 3 bases and at J to 7 bases, leaving 14 bases not matched to a gene. This CDR3 contains 16 residues.

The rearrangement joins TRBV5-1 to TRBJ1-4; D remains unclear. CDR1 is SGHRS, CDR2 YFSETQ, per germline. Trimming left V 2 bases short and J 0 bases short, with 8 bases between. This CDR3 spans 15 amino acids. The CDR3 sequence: CASSFGFTTNEKLFF. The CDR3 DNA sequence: TGCGCCAGCAGCTTTGGCTTCACAACTAATGAAAAACTGTTTTTT.

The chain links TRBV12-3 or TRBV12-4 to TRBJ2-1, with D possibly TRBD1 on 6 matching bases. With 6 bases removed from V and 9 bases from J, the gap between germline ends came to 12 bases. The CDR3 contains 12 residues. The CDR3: CASSPTGFEQFF. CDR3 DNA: TGTGCCAGCAGCCCTACAGGGTTTGAGCAGTTCTTC.

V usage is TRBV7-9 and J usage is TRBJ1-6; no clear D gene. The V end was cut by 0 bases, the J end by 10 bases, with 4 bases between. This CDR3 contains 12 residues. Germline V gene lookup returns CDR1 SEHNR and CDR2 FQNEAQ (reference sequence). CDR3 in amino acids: CASSLARSPLHF. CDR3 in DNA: TGTGCCAGCAGCTTAGCGCGGTCACCCCTCCACTTT.

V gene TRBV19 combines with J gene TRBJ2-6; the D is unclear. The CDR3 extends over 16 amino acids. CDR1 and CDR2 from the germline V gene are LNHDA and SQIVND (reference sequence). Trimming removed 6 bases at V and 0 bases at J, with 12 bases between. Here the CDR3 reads CASRVDSGSGANVLTF. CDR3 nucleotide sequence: TGTGCCAGTAGGGTCGACTCCGGCTCTGGGGCCAACGTCCTGACTTTC.

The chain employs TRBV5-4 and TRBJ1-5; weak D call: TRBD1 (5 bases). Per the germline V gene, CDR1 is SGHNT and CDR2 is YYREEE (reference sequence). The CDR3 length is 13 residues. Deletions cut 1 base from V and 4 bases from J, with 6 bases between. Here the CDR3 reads CASSLNRNQPQHF. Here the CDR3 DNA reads TGTGCCAGCAGCTTGAACAGGAATCAGCCCCAGCATTTT.

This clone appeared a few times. CDR3 DNA: TGTGCCAGCAGTGACAGAGACAGCTACCAGCCCCAGCATTTT. It specifies CASSDRDSYQPQHF. The V gene is TRBV6-1, the J gene TRBJ1-5, with D perhaps TRBD1 (5 bases). CDR3 length: 14 residues. V gave up 3 bases and J gave up 7 bases, with 13 bases separating them. In germline, CDR1 is MNHNS, CDR2 SASEGT.

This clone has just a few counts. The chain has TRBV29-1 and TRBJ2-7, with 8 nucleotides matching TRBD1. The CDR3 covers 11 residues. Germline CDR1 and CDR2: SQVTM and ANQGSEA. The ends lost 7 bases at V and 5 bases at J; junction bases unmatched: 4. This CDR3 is CSGQTGDEQYF. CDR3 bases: TGCAGCGGCCAGACAGGGGACGAGCAGTACTTC.

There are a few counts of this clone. The CDR3 region is CATSVAGGTEAFF. The CDR3 DNA reads as TGTGCCACCAGTGTGGCAGGGGGGACTGAAGCTTTCTTT. The V call is TRBV24-1, the J call TRBJ1-1; 7 bases align to TRBD1. CDR3 length: 13 residues. In germline, CDR1 is KGHDR, CDR2 SFDVKD. V lost 5 bases and J lost 5; bases outside the gene matches: 4.

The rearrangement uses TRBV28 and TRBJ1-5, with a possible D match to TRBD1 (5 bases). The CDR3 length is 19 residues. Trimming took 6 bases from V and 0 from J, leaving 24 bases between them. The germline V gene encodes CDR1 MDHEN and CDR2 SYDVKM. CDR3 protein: CASRLRLLKGSYSNQPQHF. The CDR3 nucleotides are TGTGCCAGCAGGTTAAGGCTCTTGAAGGGGTCCTATAGCAATCAGCCCCAGCATTTT.

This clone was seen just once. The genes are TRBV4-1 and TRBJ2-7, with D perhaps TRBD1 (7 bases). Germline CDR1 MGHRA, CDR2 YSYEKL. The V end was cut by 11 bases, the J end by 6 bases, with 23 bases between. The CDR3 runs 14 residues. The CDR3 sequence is CALGGFDRVFEQYF. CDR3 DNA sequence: TGCGCCTTGGGAGGATTTGACAGGGTCTTCGAGCAGTACTTC.

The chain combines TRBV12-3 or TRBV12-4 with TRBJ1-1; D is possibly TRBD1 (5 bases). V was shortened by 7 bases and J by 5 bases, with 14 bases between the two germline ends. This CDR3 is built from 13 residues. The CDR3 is CASIQGLVTEAFF. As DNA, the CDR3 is TGTGCCAGCATTCAGGGACTCGTAACTGAAGCTTTCTTT.

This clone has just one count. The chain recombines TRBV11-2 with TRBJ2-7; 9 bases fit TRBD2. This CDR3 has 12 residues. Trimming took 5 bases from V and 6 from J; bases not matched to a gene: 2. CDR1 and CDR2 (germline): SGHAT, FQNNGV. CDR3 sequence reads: CASSPTSGEQYF. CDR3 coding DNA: TGTGCCAGCAGCCCGACTAGCGGCGAGCAGTACTTC.

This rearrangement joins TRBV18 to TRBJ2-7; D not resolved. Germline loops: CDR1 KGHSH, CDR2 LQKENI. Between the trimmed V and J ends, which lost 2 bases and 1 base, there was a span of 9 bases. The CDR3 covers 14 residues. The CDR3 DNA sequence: TGTGCCAGCTCACCAATCCAGACATCCTACGAGCAGTACTTC. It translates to CASSPIQTSYEQYF.

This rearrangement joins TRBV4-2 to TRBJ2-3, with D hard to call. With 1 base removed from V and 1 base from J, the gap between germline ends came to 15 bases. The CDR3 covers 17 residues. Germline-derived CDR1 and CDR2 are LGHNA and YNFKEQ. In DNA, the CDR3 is TGTGCCAGCAGCCAAGTCTCAGTGGAGAATGGCACAGATACGCAGTATTTT. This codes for CASSQVSVENGTDTQYF.